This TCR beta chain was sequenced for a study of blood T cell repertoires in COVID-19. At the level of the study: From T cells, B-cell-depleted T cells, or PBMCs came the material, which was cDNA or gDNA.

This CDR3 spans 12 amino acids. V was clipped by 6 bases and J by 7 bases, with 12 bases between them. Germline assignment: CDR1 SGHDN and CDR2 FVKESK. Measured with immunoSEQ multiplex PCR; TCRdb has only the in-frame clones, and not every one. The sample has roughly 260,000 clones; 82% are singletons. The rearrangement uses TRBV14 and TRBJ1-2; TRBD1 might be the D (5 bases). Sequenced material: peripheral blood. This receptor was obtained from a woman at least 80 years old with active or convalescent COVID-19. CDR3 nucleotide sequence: TGTGCCAGCAGTCAGACAGTCTTTGGCTACACCTTC. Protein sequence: CASSQTVFGYTF. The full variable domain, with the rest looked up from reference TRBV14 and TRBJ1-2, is EAGVTQFPSHSVIEKGQTVTLRCDPISGHDNLYWYRRVMGKEIKFLLHFVKESKQDESGMPNNRFLAERTGGTYSTLKVQPAELEDSGVYFCASSQTVFGYTFGSGTRLTVV.